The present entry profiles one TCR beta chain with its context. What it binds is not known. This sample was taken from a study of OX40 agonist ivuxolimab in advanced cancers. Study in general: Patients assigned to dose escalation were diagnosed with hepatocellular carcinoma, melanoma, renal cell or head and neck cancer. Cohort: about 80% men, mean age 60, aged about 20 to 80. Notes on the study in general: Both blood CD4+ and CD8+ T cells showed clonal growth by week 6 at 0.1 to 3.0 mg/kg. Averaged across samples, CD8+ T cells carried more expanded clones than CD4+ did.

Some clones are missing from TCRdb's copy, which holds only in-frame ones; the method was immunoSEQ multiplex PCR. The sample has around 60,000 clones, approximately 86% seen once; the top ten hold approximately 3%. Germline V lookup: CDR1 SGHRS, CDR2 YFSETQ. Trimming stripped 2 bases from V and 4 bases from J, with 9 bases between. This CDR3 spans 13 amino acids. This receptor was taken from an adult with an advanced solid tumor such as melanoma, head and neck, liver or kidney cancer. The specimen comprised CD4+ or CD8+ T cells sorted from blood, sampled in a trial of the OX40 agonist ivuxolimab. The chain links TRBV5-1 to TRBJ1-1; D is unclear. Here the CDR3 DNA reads TGCGCCAGCAGCTTCGGTTTGGGCACTGAAGCTTTCTTT. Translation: CASSFGLGTEAFF.